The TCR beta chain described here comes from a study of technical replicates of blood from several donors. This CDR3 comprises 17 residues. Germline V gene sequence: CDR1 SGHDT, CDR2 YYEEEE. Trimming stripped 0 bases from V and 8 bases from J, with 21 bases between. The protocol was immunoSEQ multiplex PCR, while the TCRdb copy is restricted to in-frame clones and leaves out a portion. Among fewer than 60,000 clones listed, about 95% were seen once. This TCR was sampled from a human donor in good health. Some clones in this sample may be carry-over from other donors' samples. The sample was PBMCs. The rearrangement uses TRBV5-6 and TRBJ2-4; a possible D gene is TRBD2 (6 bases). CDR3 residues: CASSLGSGAGRRDIQYF. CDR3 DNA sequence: TGTGCCAGCAGCTTGGGATCGGGAGCGGGTCGGAGAGACATTCAGTACTTC. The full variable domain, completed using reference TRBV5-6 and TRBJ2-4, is DAGVTQSPTHLIKTRGQQVTLRCSPKSGHDTVSWYQQALGQGPQFIFQYYEEEERQRGNFPDRFSGHQFPNYSSELNVNALLLGDSALYLCASSLGSGAGRRDIQYFGAGTRLSVL.